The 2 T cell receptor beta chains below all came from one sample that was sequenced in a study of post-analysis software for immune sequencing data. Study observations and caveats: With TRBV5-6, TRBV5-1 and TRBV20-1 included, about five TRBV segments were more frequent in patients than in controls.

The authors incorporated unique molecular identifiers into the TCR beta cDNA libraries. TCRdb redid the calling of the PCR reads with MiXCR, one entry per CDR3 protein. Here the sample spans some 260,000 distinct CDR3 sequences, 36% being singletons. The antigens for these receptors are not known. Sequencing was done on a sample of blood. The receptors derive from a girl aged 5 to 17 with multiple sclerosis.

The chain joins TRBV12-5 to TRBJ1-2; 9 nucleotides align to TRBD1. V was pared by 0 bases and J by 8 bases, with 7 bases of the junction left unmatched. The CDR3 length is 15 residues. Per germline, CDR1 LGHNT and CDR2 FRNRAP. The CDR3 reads CASGLVEQGARGYTF. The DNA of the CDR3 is TGTGCTAGTGGTTTGGTTGAACAGGGGGCTCGGGGCTACACCTTC. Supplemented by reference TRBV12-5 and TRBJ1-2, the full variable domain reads DARVTQTPRHKVTEMGQEVTMRCQPILGHNTVFWYRQTMMQGLELLAYFRNRAPLDDSGMPKDRFSAEMPDATLATLKIQPSEPRDSAVYFCASGLVEQGARGYTFGSGTRLTVV.

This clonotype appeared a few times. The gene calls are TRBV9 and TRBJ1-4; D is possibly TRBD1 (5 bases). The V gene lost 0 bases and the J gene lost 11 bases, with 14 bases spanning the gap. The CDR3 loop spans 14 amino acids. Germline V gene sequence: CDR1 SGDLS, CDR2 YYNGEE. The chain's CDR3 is CASSVGGDGGKLFF. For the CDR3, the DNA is TGTGCCAGCAGCGTAGGGGGCGACGGGGGGAAACTGTTTTTT. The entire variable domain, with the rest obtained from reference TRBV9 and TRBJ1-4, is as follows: DSGVTQTPKHLITATGQRVTLRCSPRSGDLSVYWYQQSLDQGLQFLIQYYNGEERAKGNILERFSAQQFPDLHSELNLSSLELGDSALYFCASSVGGDGGKLFFGSGTQLSVL.